This TCR beta chain was sequenced in a study of cytomegalovirus exposure and HLA in healthy donors. Study information: An early data release held tens of millions of unique TCRs from HLA-typed donors. Whole-study results and caveats: Overall, approximately 150 TCR beta chains were annotated as cytomegalovirus-associated. The productive fraction for most TCR beta V segments was about 90% or about 30% in an earlier analysis. In a later analysis, TCR beta V- and J-gene trimming showed a link to a missense DCLRE1C variant.

It was with 60 Vbeta and 13 Jbeta primers that the PCR ran. The table came from immunoSEQ multiplex PCR; TCRdb's copy has only in-frame clones and leaves some out. The sample lists more than 80,000 clones; 64% were seen once. J was trimmed by 0 bases and V by 5 bases; bases with no gene match: 4. Germline CDR1 and CDR2: SQVTM and ANQGSEA. The CDR3 has 14 amino acids. Turning to this clone: The antigen is not known.

The sample taken for sequencing was PBMCs. The receptor comes from a man aged 55-75 years in good health and CMV-seronegative. The rearrangement links TRBV29-1 to TRBJ2-3; 8 bases are shared with TRBD2. CDR3 protein: CSVTAGGSTDTQYF. As DNA, the CDR3 is TGCAGCGTTACTGCGGGGGGCAGCACAGATACGCAGTATTTT.